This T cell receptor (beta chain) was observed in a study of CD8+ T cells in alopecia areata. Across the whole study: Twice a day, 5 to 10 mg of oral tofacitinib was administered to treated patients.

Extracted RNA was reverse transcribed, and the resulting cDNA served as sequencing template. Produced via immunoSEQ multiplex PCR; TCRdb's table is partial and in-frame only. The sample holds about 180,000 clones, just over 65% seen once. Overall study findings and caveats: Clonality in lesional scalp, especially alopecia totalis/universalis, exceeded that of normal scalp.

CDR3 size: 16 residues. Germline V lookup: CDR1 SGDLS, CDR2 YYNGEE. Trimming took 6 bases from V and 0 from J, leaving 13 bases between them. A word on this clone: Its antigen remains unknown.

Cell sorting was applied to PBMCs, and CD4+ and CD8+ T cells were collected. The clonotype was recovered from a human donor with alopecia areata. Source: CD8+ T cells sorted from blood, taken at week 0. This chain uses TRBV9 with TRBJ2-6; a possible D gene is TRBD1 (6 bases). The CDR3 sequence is CASKGVDRSGANVLTF. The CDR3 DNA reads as TGTGCCAGCAAGGGGGTGGATCGCTCTGGGGCCAACGTCCTGACTTTC.